Listed below are T cell receptor beta chains from one sample, sequenced in a study of beta chain features in type 1 diabetes. The assay was immunoSEQ multiplex PCR, and TCRdb's table has in-frame clones only and misses some. Of around 240,000 clones listed, approximately 16% are singletons. Sequenced sample: naive CD4+ T cells from blood. All receptors come from a man aged 25-45 years with type 1 diabetes. Each CDR3 is given with its conserved first and last residue. A D gene is named only where the DNA matches it firmly. Size is omitted from some rows. Given values are once, few, many or a class for expanded clones.

V	size	D	length	J	DNA	CDR3
TRBV10-3	NA	NA	13	TRBJ2-3	TGTGCCATCAGGGGAAAGCCCGAGGATACGCAGTATTTT	CAIRGKPEDTQYF
TRBV5-1	NA	NA	11	TRBJ1-1	TGCGCCAGCAGCTTGGAGGACAGAGCTTTCTTT	CASSLEDRAFF
TRBV30	NA	TRBD1	13	TRBJ1-5	TGTGCCTGGAGTGTAGACAGGGCGCGGCCCCAGCATTTT	CAWSVDRARPQHF
TRBV5-1	NA	NA	14	TRBJ1-3	TGCGCCAGCAGCGAGGGGATCTCTGGAAACACCATATATTTT	CASSEGISGNTIYF
TRBV14	few	NA	13	TRBJ1-2	TGTGCCAGCAGCCAGGGGACCCACTATGGCTACACCTTC	CASSQGTHYGYTF
TRBV29-1	NA	NA	13	TRBJ1-2	TGCAGCGTTGTAAGCGGATTTAACTATGGCTACACCTTC	CSVVSGFNYGYTF
TRBV29-1	few	NA	11	TRBJ1-1	TGCAGCGTTGAAGCGACCACTGAAGCTTTCTTT	CSVEATTEAFF
TRBV5-5	few	NA	14	TRBJ2-5	TGTGCCAGCAGCCCGGGACCGAGCCAAGAGACCCAGTACTTC	CASSPGPSQETQYF
TRBV6-6	few	NA	16	TRBJ2-3	TGTGCCAGCAGTTACACACAGGGAGGTAGCACAGATACGCAGTATTTT	CASSYTQGGSTDTQYF
TRBV30	few	NA	14	TRBJ1-2	TGTGCCTGGAGTGGGAACGGGGCGAGCTTTGGCTACACCTTC	CAWSGNGASFGYTF
TRBV15	few	TRBD1	15	TRBJ1-5	TGTGCCACCAGCAGAGGACAGGGGGCGAATCAGCCCCAGCATTTT	CATSRGQGANQPQHF
TRBV29-1	few	NA	12	TRBJ2-5	TGCAGCGTCGCTGGGCTGGAAGAGACCCAGTACTTC	CSVAGLEETQYF
TRBV11-2	NA	NA	16	TRBJ1-5	TGTGCCAGCAGCTTAGGAGGGAGCAGGGCTAATCAGCCCCAGCATTTT	CASSLGGSRANQPQHF
TRBV29-1	few	TRBD2	14	TRBJ2-1	TGCAGCGTTGAAGGGACTAGCGGGACCGAGGAGCAGTTCTTC	CSVEGTSGTEEQFF
TRBV15	NA	TRBD2	15	TRBJ2-1	TGTGCCACCAGCAGAGGGGCGGGAGAGACGGTTGAGCAGTTCTTC	CATSRGAGETVEQFF
TRBV7-3	NA	TRBD2	15	TRBJ2-1	TGTGCCAGCAGCGTGACTAGCGGGGTCTTGAATGAGCAGTTCTTC	CASSVTSGVLNEQFF
TRBV5-4	NA	NA	16	TRBJ2-7	TGTGCCAGCAGCCCGGGCGGAGTCCGTACCAACTACGAGCAGTACTTC	CASSPGGVRTNYEQYF